This TCR beta chain was identified in a study of blood T cell repertoires in COVID-19 (dated by TCRdb to 2020 to 2022). As for the study more broadly: Samples from collaborators originated in the United States, Italy and Spain and spanned both the acute and convalescent phases of COVID-19. The prospective study material was composed of cDNA or gDNA derived from T cells, B-cell-depleted T cells, or PBMCs. Deeply sampled blood TCRbeta repertoires from subjects exposed to, actively infected with, or recovered from COVID-19 were included in the dataset. The repertoires were made available in a free public database intended to serve as a resource for research on the immune response to SARS-CoV-2. Samples came from the ongoing ImmuneRACE study (first 160 participants) plus 1,254 subjects from 6 global collaborators. A de-identified subject ID, COVID-19 status, age in years and sex were almost always included in the sample metadata. Where available, HLA class I and class II types were taken from metadata supplied by the sample provider and were not determined by assay-based typing.

The collaborating institutions used their own protocols to collect whole blood in K2EDTA tubes. For TCRbeta analysis, collaborator samples were shipped as frozen whole blood, as isolated PBMCs, or as DNA extracted from either sample type. The cysteine opens and the phenylalanine closes a CDR3 of 18 amino acids. Of the read, only the CDR3 DNA is kept; its 54 bases are in frame from base 1. CDR1 and CDR2, per the germline V gene, are SGHTS and YDEGEE. Trimming removed 2 bases from V and 3 bases from J, leaving 21 bases between the germline ends. TCRbeta CDR3 regions were amplified from genomic DNA by means of the immunoSEQ Assay, a bias-controlled multiplex PCR. The authors' pipeline ran thus. Within the assay, amplification of reference gene primers was used to estimate how many nucleated cells each sample contained. To quantify the absolute abundance of each unique TCRbeta CDR3 rearrangement, sequence reads were collapsed and filtered. For each sample, productive Simpson clonality was calculated as the square root of Simpson's diversity index over productive rearrangements. In TCRdb, the immuneACCESS table is reduced to in-frame sequences with V and J assigned. These tables do not hold every clone; where another copy was compared, an unresolved V gene accounts for under half, and the others remain unexplained. Clone size and the V and J calls come from that table; the DNA yielded D and trimming. The sample table shows around 250,000 clones, and around 84% are seen once. The ten largest clones capture about 7.6% of the sample.

This clone was seen a handful of times. Its antigen specificity is not known. The record has no base qualities; no much larger clone is one base away. Study-wide conclusions, independent of this receptor: The amount of clinical and demographic metadata varied by source and participant and was provided uncurated.

The receptor comes from a woman aged 65 to 85 with active or convalescent COVID-19. Recombination connected TRBV5-8 to TRBJ1-5; the D segment could be TRBD1, given 6 matching bases. The sample taken for sequencing was peripheral blood. The CDR3 has the sequence CASSFRPRGAGDNQPQHF. The bases read TGTGCCAGCAGCTTTCGGCCCCGGGGGGCCGGTGACAATCAGCCCCAGCATTTT.